This T cell receptor (beta chain) derives from a study of CD8 T cells in ankylosing spondylitis. TCRdb reprocessed the 5' RACE reads via MiXCR and lists one record per CDR3 protein. The sample includes around 150,000 distinct CDR3 sequences, around a tenth seen only once; the top ten take 25% to 30%. This CDR3 is built from 17 residues. Germline CDR1 reads DFQATT; CDR2 reads SNEGSKA (reference sequence). Germline trimming cut 1 base from V and 0 bases from J; bases unmatched to any gene: 6. In this sample, this clonotype turned up a few times. This chain uses TRBV20-1 with TRBJ2-1; 10 bases are a match to TRBD2. Sequences were obtained from blood, either unsorted or a sorted T cell fraction (not recorded which). The clonotype comes from a male donor with ankylosing spondylitis or in good health (not recorded which). CDR3: CSARVAGGPSSYNEQFF. CDR3 DNA: TGCAGTGCTAGAGTAGCGGGAGGACCTAGCTCCTACAATGAGCAGTTCTTC.